Listed below are T cell receptor beta chains from one sample, sequenced in a study of regulatory T cells in long-lasting Graves disease. Via MiXCR, TCRdb re-called the multiplex PCR reads, giving one row per CDR3 protein. Of hundreds of thousands of distinct CDR3 sequences in the sample, roughly 21% were seen once. The sequencing used peripheral blood mononuclear cells (PBMCs), collected when the disease was refractory, from a patient treated with antithyroid drugs. The receptors originated from a female donor with Graves disease. CDR3s include the opening cysteine and the closing phenylalanine or tryptophan. D genes are given only for firm matches. Size is stated for part of the rows, as once, few or many counts, or as a class when the clone is expanded.

>many|.|TRBJ1-4|TRBV20-1
CSVLPGAVATNEKLFF
TGCAGTGTTTTACCGGGGGCCGTTGCAACTAATGAAAAACTGTTTTTT
>many|.|TRBJ2-7|TRBV28
CATRPGYDEQYF
TGTGCCACTCGCCCGGGCTACGACGAGCAGTACTTC
>many|TRBD2|TRBJ2-7|TRBV27
CASSLLAANPSYEQYF
TGTGCCAGCAGTCTACTAGCGGCCAACCCCTCCTACGAGCAGTACTTC
>.|.|TRBJ2-1|TRBV3-1
CASSQDRGLEQFF
TGTGCCAGCAGCCAAGATAGAGGGCTGGAGCAGTTCTTC
>.|.|TRBJ2-1|TRBV7-9
CASSQHGPSNEQFF
TGTGCCAGCAGCCAGCACGGACCTAGCAATGAGCAGTTCTTC
>few|.|TRBJ2-2|TRBV20-1
CSARDQAEPNTGELFF
TGCAGTGCTAGAGATCAAGCAGAGCCGAACACCGGGGAGCTGTTTTTT
>few|.|TRBJ2-6|TRBV11-2
CASSLAGTGANVLTF
TGTGCCAGCAGCTTAGCTGGAACTGGGGCCAACGTCCTGACCTTC
>.|.|TRBJ1-1|TRBV19
CASSIAYRSTEAFF
TGTGCCAGTAGTATAGCCTACAGGAGCACTGAAGCTTTCTTT
>many|TRBD1|TRBJ2-5|TRBV3-1
CASSSPRDRGRQTQYF
TGTGCCAGCAGCTCCCCACGGGACAGGGGTCGTCAGACCCAGTACTTC
>.|.|TRBJ2-7|TRBV2
CASSEAGTLQYF
TGTGCCAGCAGTGAAGCGGGGACATTGCAGTACTTC
>few|.|TRBJ2-2|TRBV7-2
CASSPQRPGELFF
TGTGCCAGCAGCCCCCAGAGGCCCGGGGAGCTGTTTTTT
>many|.|TRBJ1-2|TRBV28
CASSLYSNYGYTF
TGTGCCAGCAGTTTGTACAGTAACTATGGCTACACCTTC
>many|.|TRBJ1-6|TRBV27
CASRLGTYNSPLHF
TGTGCCAGCAGGTTGGGCACCTATAATTCACCCCTCCACTTT
>few|.|TRBJ1-2|TRBV29-1
CSVETGTEGGAGYTF
TGCAGCGTTGAAACTGGGACCGAGGGAGGGGCCGGCTACACCTTC
>.|.|TRBJ1-1|TRBV2
CASSPGLTRGNTEAFF
TGTGCCAGCAGCCCCGGACTCACTCGGGGGAACACTGAAGCTTTCTTT
>.|TRBD2|TRBJ2-3|TRBV10-3
CAIRTDLTSPYTQYF
TGTGCCATCAGAACAGACCTGACTAGCCCTTATACGCAGTATTTT
>.|.|TRBJ2-1|TRBV11-3
CASSLSGTDSYNEQFF
TGTGCCAGCAGCTTATCCGGCACAGATTCATACAATGAGCAGTTCTTC
>.|TRBD1|TRBJ1-2|TRBV14
CASSQGIIRQGSGYTF
TGTGCCAGCAGCCAAGGTATCATCAGACAGGGGTCTGGCTACACCTTC
>.|TRBD1|TRBJ1-5|TRBV20-1
CSALTGGLGQPQHF
TGCAGTGCCCTGACAGGGGGCTTGGGTCAGCCCCAGCATTTT
>few|TRBD1|TRBJ2-2|TRBV24-1
CATRPGTVDTGELFF
TGTGCCACCAGGCCCGGGACAGTTGACACCGGGGAGCTGTTTTTT
>many|.|TRBJ1-1|TRBV3-1
CASSPQGFREAFF
TGTGCCAGCAGCCCTCAGGGGTTTCGTGAAGCTTTCTTT
>.|TRBD1|TRBJ1-1|TRBV9
CASRSGGEAFF
TGTGCCAGCAGATCAGGGGGCGAAGCTTTCTTT
>many|.|TRBJ1-5|TRBV20-1
CSASATDNQPQHF
TGCAGTGCTAGCGCGACAGACAATCAGCCCCAGCATTTT
>few|.|TRBJ2-3|TRBV2
CASSEAADTQYF
TGTGCCAGCAGTGAAGCAGCAGATACGCAGTATTTT
>many|TRBD1|TRBJ1-2|TRBV27
CASSFHRGGYGYTF
TGTGCCAGCAGTTTTCACAGGGGTGGCTATGGCTACACCTTC
>many|.|TRBJ2-7|TRBV28
CASSFPTYEQYF
TGTGCCAGCAGTTTCCCAACTTACGAGCAGTACTTC
>.|TRBD1|TRBJ1-2|TRBV20-1
CSARGQATGAGYGYTF
TGCAGTGCTAGAGGCCAAGCGACAGGGGCGGGCTATGGCTACACCTTC
>many|TRBD1|TRBJ1-4|TRBV2
CASRGGDSLNEKLFF
TGTGCCAGCAGGGGGGGGGACAGCCTTAATGAAAAACTGTTTTTT
>.|.|TRBJ1-2|TRBV12-3/TRBV12-4
CASSESRGHTF
TGTGCCAGCAGTGAATCGCGGGGCCACACCTTC
>.|TRBD1|TRBJ2-7|TRBV20-1
CSARDVSGTGSYEQYF
TGCAGTGCTAGAGATGTCTCCGGGACAGGGTCCTACGAGCAGTACTTC
>few|.|TRBJ2-1|TRBV27
CASRTSNEQFF
TGTGCCAGCAGAACATCCAATGAGCAGTTCTTC
>many|TRBD1|TRBJ1-6|TRBV19
CASSVDRVASPLHF
TGTGCCAGTAGTGTCGACAGGGTGGCTTCACCCCTCCACTTT
>many|.|TRBJ1-1|TRBV6-1
CASSVTEVNTEAFF
TGTGCCAGCAGTGTGACAGAGGTGAACACTGAAGCTTTCTTT
>many|.|TRBJ1-3|TRBV6-1
CASSEEEGPGNTIYF
TGTGCCAGCAGTGAAGAGGAAGGCCCGGGAAACACCATATATTTT
>.|.|TRBJ1-6|TRBV18
CASSGGNRGSPLHF
TGTGCCAGCTCAGGAGGCAACCGGGGTTCACCCCTCCACTTT
>many|.|TRBJ2-5|TRBV7-9
CATPSGTETQYF
TGTGCCACCCCATCGGGGACAGAGACCCAGTACTTC
>few|.|TRBJ2-7|TRBV7-9
CAASRPGRDYEQYF
TGTGCCGCCAGCAGGCCGGGCAGGGACTACGAGCAGTACTTC
>many|TRBD2|TRBJ2-7|TRBV28
CASETSRTYEQYF
TGTGCCAGCGAGACTAGCCGAACCTACGAGCAGTACTTC
>few|TRBD2|TRBJ2-7|TRBV5-5
CASSERTSGRAYEQYF
TGTGCCAGCAGCGAAAGGACTAGCGGGAGAGCCTACGAGCAGTACTTC
>.|.|TRBJ1-5|TRBV7-2
CASSPGGMGNQPQHF
TGTGCCAGCAGCCCCGGCGGGATGGGGAATCAGCCCCAGCATTTT
>few|.|TRBJ1-1|TRBV5-4
CASSPKTGFTEAFF
TGTGCCAGCAGCCCCAAGACAGGCTTCACTGAAGCTTTCTTT
>many|TRBD2|TRBJ2-7|TRBV6-1
CASGTGTTASYEQYF
TGTGCCAGCGGAACCGGGACTACCGCCTCCTACGAGCAGTACTTC
>few|TRBD1|TRBJ1-2|TRBV6-1
CASMTPHGTGPYTF
TGTGCCAGCATGACACCCCACGGGACAGGTCCCTACACCTTC
>many|TRBD1|TRBJ1-2|TRBV12-3/TRBV12-4
CATQTGPLYGYTF
TGTGCCACCCAGACAGGGCCGCTCTATGGCTACACCTTC
>.|.|TRBJ2-5|TRBV7-8
CASSSNEGLLETQYF
TGTGCCAGCAGCTCTAACGAGGGTTTGTTAGAGACCCAGTACTTC
>many|.|TRBJ2-5|TRBV2
CASSDWAAQETQYF
TGTGCCAGCAGTGATTGGGCAGCTCAAGAGACCCAGTACTTC
>many|TRBD1|TRBJ1-1|TRBV2
CASSAAGQVAAEAFF
TGTGCCAGCAGTGCCGCGGGACAGGTTGCGGCTGAAGCTTTCTTT
>.|.|TRBJ2-5|TRBV5-1
CASSWGDQETQYF
TGCGCCAGCAGCTGGGGGGACCAAGAGACCCAGTACTTC
>many|TRBD2|TRBJ2-7|TRBV28
CASALAGVYEQYF
TGTGCCAGCGCCCTAGCGGGAGTCTACGAGCAGTACTTC
>.|.|TRBJ2-1|TRBV29-1
CSVDRNSYNEQFF
TGCAGCGTTGATCGAAACTCCTACAATGAGCAGTTCTTC
>.|TRBD1|TRBJ2-4|TRBV19
CASSPPRGPKNIQYF
TGTGCCAGTAGTCCGCCCAGGGGGCCCAAAAACATTCAGTACTTC
>many|.|TRBJ1-5|TRBV20-1
CSAPLGNQPQHF
TGCAGTGCTCCCCTCGGCAATCAGCCCCAGCATTTT
>many|TRBD1|TRBJ2-2|TRBV7-2
CASSLSGDGTGTGELFF
TGTGCCAGCAGCTTATCTGGCGACGGGACAGGGACCGGGGAGCTGTTTTTT
>many|.|TRBJ1-1|TRBV28
CASSFPPGTTDTEAFF
TGTGCCAGCAGTTTCCCGCCCGGGACTACGGACACTGAAGCTTTCTTT
>many|.|TRBJ1-4|TRBV2
CASSGALATNEKLFF
TGTGCCAGCAGTGGGGCACTTGCAACTAATGAAAAACTGTTTTTT